This T cell receptor beta chain is drawn from a study of blood T cell repertoires in COVID-19. Study background: Collection of acute and convalescent COVID-19 samples took place in the United States, Italy and Spain. The cDNA or gDNA used as material had been derived from T cells, B-cell-depleted T cells, or PBMCs.

Authors' analysis steps: Amplification with reference gene primers provided the estimates of nucleated cell counts. Some clones are missing from TCRdb's copy, which holds only in-frame ones; the method was immunoSEQ multiplex PCR. V and J calls and clone size are given by that table; D and trimming were obtained from the DNA. Counted here are about 200,000 clones, around nine tenths occurring once; the ten biggest clones make up roughly 3%. This CDR3 is built from 15 residues. V gave up 7 bases and J gave up 0 bases, with 13 bases separating them. Germline assignment: CDR1 MNHEY and CDR2 SVGAGI. Sequenced material: peripheral blood. The chain is built from TRBV6-5 and TRBJ1-5; D call uncertain. This TCR came from a man aged 55 to 70 with acute or convalescent COVID-19. CDR3 region: CASNGNLYSNQPQHF. CDR3 bases: TGTGCCAGCAATGGCAATCTTTATAGCAATCAGCCCCAGCATTTT.